This T cell receptor (beta chain) comes out of a study of identical twins. Template switching introduced a universal primer site, and the cDNA bore unique molecular identifiers. TCRdb passed the 5' RACE reads through MiXCR, listing each CDR3 protein once. The sample carries 1.5 million to 2 million distinct CDR3 sequences, under 35% recorded once. The CDR3 length is 13 residues. V was clipped by 8 bases and J by 7 bases, with 15 bases between them. Germline CDR1 ENHRY, CDR2 SYGVKD. Findings and limits, study-wide: The models gave estimates that fell short of the out-of-frame TCR alpha sharing seen in monozygotic twins. An excess of low generation probability was shown by twin-shared out-of-frame alpha sequences.

Healthy Caucasians alone served as donors. As regards this clonotype: The target antigen is unknown.

The specimen sequenced was cord blood. The receptor's source is a newborn girl in good health. The rearrangement joins TRBV10-3 to TRBJ1-5; D perhaps matches TRBD1 (6 bases). CDR3 loop: CAIGRDILQPQHF. CDR3 sequence (DNA): TGTGCCATCGGCCGGGACATTCTCCAGCCCCAGCATTTT.